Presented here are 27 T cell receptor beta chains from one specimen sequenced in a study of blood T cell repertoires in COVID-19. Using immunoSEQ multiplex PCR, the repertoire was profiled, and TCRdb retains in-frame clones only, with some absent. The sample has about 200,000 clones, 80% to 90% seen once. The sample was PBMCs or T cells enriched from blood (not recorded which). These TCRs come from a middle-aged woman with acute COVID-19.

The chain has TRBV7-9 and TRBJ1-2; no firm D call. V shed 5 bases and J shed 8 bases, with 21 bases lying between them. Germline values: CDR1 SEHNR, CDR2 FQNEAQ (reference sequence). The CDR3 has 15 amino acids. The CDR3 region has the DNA TGTGCCAGCAGCGGCCGTAAGGAGGGTGCTTTAGGCTACACCTTC. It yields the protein CASSGRKEGALGYTF.

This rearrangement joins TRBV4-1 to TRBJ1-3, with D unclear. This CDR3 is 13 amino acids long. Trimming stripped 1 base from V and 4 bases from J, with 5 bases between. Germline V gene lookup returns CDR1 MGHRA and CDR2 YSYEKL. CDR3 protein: CASSQGRGNTIYF. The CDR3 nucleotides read TGCGCCAGCAGCCAAGGCAGGGGAAACACCATATATTTT.

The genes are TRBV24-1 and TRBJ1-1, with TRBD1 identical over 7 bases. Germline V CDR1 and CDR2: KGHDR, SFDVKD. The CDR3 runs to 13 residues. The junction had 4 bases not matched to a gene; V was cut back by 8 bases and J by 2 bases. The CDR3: CATKDRLNTEAFF. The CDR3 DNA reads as TGTGCCACCAAGGACAGGTTAAACACTGAAGCTTTCTTT.

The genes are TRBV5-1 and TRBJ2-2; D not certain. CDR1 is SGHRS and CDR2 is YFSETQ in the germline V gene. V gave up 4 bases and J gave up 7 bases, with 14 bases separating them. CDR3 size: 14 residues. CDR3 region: CASSPDSVVGELFF. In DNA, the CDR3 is TGCGCCAGCAGCCCCGACTCCGTCGTCGGGGAGCTGTTTTTT.

In nucleotides, the CDR3 is TGTGCCAGTAGGCCGGGACAGAGCCTGGGGGAGACCCAGTACTTC. Translating it yields CASRPGQSLGETQYF. V gene TRBV19 combines with J gene TRBJ2-5, with TRBD1 matching over 7 bases. CDR1 is LNHDA, CDR2 SQIVND, per germline (reference sequence). V shed 6 bases and J 5 bases; nucleotides not matched to a gene: 12. The CDR3 length is 15 residues.

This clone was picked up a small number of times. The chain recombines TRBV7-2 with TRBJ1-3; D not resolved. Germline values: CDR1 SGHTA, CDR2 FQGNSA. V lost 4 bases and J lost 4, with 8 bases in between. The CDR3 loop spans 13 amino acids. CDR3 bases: TGTGCCAGCAGCTCGACTCGAGGAAACACCATATATTTT. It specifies CASSSTRGNTIYF.

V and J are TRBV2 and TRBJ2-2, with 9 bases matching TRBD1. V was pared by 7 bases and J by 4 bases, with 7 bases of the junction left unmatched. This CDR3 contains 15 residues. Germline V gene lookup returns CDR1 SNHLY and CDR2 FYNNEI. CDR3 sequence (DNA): TGTGCCAGCAAAGGGACAGGGAGAAGCACCGGGGAGCTGTTTTTT. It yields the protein CASKGTGRSTGELFF. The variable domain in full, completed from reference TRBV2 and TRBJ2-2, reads EPEVTQTPSHQVTQMGQEVILRCVPISNHLYFYWYRQILGQKVEFLVSFYNNEISEKSEIFDDQFSVERPDGSNFTLKIRSTKLEDSAMYFCASKGTGRSTGELFFGEGSRLTVL.

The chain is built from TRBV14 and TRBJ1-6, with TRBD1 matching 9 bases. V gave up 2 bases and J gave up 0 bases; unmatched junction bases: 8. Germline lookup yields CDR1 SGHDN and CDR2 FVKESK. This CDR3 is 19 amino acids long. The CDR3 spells CASSQRPGQGGSYNSPLHF. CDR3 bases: TGTGCCAGCAGCCAACGGCCGGGACAGGGCGGCTCCTATAATTCACCCCTCCACTTT. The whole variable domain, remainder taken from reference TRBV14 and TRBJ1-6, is EAGVTQFPSHSVIEKGQTVTLRCDPISGHDNLYWYRRVMGKEIKFLLHFVKESKQDESGMPNNRFLAERTGGTYSTLKVQPAELEDSGVYFCASSQRPGQGGSYNSPLHFGNGTRLTVT.

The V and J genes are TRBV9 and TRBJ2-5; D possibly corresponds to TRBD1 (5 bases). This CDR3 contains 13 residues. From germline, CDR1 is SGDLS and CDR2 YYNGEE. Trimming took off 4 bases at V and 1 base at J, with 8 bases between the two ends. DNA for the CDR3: TGTGCCAGCAGCCCAGGGTTCCAAGAGACCCAGTACTTC. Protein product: CASSPGFQETQYF. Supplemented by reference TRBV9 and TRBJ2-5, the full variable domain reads DSGVTQTPKHLITATGQRVTLRCSPRSGDLSVYWYQQSLDQGLQFLIQYYNGEERAKGNILERFSAQQFPDLHSELNLSSLELGDSALYFCASSPGFQETQYFGPGTRLLVL.

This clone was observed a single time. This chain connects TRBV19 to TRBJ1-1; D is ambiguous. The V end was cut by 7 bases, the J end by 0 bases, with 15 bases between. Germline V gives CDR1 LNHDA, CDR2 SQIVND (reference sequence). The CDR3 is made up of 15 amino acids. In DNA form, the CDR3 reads TGTGCCAGTACCCCTGGAGGAGTTGTGAACACTGAAGCTTTCTTT. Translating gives CASTPGGVVNTEAFF.

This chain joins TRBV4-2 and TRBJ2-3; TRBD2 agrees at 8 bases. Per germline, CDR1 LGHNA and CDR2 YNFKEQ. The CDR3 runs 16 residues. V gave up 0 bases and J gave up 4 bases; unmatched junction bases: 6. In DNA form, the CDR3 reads TGTGCCAGCAGCCAAGAATCGGGAGGGCCTTCAGATACGCAGTATTTT. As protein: CASSQESGGPSDTQYF.

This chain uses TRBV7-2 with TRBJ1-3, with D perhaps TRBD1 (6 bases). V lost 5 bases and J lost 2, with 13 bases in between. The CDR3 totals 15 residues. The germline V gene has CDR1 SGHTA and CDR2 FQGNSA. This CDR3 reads CASSPRGGPGNTIYF. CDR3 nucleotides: TGTGCCAGCAGCCCTAGGGGGGGACCTGGAAACACCATATATTTT.

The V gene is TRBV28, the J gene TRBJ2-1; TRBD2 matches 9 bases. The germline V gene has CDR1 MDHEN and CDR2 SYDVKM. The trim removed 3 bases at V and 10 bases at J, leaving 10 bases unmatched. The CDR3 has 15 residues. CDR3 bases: TGTGCCAGCAGTTTTGGGGTAGCGGGAGTACGAGAGCAGTTCTTC. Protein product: CASSFGVAGVREQFF. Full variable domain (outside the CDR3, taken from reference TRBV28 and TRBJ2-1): DVKVTQSSRYLVKRTGEKVFLECVQDMDHENMFWYRQDPGLGLRLIYFSYDVKMKEKGDIPEGYSVSREKKERFSLILESASTNQTSMYLCASSFGVAGVREQFFGPGTRLTVL.

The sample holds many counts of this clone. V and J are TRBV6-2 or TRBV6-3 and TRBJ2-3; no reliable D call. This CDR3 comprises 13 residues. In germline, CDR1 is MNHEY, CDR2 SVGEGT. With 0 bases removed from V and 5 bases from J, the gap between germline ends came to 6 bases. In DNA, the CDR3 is TGTGCCAGCAGTTACTCGGAGAAAGATACGCAGTATTTT. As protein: CASSYSEKDTQYF.

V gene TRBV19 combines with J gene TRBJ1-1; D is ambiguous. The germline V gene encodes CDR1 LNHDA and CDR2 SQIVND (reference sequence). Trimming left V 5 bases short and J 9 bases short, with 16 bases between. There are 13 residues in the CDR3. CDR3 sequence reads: CASSSTSGDQAFF. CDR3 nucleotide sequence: TGTGCCAGTAGTTCGACTAGCGGAGATCAAGCTTTCTTT.

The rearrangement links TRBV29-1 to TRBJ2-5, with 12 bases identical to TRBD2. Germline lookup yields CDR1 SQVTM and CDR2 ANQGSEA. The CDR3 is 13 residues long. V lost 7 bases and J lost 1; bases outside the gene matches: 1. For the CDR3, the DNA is TGCAGCGCGACTAGCGGGGGCCAAGAGACCCAGTACTTC. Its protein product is CSATSGGQETQYF.

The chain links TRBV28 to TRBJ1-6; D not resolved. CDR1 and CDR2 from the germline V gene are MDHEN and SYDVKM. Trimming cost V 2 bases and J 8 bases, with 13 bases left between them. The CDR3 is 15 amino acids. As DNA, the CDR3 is TGTGCCAGCAGTTTAGTTAAGGAGGTACATTCACCCCTCCACTTT. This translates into CASSLVKEVHSPLHF.

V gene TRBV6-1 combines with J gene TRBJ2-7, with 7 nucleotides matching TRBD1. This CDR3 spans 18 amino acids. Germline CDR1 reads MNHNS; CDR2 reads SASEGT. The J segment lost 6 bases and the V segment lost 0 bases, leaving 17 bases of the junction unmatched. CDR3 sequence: CASSEAFAGGPALSEQYF. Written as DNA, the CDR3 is TGTGCCAGCAGTGAAGCGTTCGCAGGGGGTCCCGCGCTGTCCGAGCAGTACTTC.

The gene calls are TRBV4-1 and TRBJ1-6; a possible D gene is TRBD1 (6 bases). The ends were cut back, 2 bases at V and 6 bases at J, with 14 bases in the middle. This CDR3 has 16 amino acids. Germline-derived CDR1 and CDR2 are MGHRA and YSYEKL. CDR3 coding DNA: TGCGCCAGCAGCCAACAAAGGCAGGGGCGTAATTCACCCCTCCACTTT. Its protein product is CASSQQRQGRNSPLHF.

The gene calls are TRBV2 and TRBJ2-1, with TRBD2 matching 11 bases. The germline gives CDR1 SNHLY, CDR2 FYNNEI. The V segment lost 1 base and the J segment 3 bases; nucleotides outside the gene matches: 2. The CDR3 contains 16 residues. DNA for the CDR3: TGTGCCAGCAGTGAAGAGACTAGCGGGGTCTACAATGAGCAGTTCTTC. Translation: CASSEETSGVYNEQFF. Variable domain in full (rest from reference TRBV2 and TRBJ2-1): EPEVTQTPSHQVTQMGQEVILRCVPISNHLYFYWYRQILGQKVEFLVSFYNNEISEKSEIFDDQFSVERPDGSNFTLKIRSTKLEDSAMYFCASSEETSGVYNEQFFGPGTRLTVL.

CDR3 loop: CASTGGGVPDTQYF. The CDR3 nucleotides are TGCGCCAGCACCGGCGGGGGGGTCCCAGATACGCAGTATTTT. The V gene is TRBV10-2, the J gene TRBJ2-3; TRBD2 matches 9 bases. Germline CDR1 and CDR2: WSHSY and SAAADI. There are 14 residues in the CDR3. The V segment lost 7 bases and the J segment 4 bases; nucleotides outside the gene matches: 6.

The DNA for the CDR3 is TGTGCCAGCAAATTAGGACAGGGGGATAATGAAAAACTGTTTTTT. Encoded protein: CASKLGQGDNEKLFF. The chain employs TRBV6-5 and TRBJ1-4; 10 bases line up with TRBD1. From germline, CDR1 is MNHEY and CDR2 SVGAGI. V shed 7 bases and J 4 bases; nucleotides not matched to a gene: 6. The CDR3 totals 15 residues.

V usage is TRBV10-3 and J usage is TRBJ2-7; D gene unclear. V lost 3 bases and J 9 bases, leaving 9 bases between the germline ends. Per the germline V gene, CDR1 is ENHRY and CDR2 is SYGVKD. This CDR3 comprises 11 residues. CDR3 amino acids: CAISDAGWQYF. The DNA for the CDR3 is TGTGCCATCAGTGACGCCGGGTGGCAGTACTTC.

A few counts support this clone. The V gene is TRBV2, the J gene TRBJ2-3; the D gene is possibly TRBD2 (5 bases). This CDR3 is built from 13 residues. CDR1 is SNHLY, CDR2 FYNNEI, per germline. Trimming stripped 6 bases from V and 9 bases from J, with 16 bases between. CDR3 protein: CASSDGLELTQYF. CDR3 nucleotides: TGTGCCAGCAGCGACGGACTCGAGCTCACGCAGTATTTT.

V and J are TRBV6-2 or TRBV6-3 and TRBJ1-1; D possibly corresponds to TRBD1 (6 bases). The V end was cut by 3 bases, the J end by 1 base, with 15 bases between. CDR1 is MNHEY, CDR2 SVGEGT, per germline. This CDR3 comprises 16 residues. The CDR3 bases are TGTGCCAGCAGTTATAGACGACAGGTTCAGAACACTGAAGCTTTCTTT. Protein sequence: CASSYRRQVQNTEAFF.

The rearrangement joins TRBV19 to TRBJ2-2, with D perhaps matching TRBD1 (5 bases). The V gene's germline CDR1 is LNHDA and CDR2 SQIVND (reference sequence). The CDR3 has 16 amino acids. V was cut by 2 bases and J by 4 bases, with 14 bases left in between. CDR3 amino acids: CASSIRGATSTGELFF. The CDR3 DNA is TGTGCCAGTAGTATAAGGGGCGCGACGTCCACCGGGGAGCTGTTTTTT. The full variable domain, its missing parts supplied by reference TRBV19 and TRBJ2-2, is DGGITQSPKYLFRKEGQNVTLSCEQNLNHDAMYWYRQDPGQGLRLIYYSQIVNDFQKGDIAEGYSVSREKKESFPLTVTSAQKNPTAFYLCASSIRGATSTGELFFGEGSRLTVL.

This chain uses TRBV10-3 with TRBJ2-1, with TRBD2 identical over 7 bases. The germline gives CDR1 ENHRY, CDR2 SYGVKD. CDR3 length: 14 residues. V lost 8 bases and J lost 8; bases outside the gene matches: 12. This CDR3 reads CAIGRDGTTDEQFF. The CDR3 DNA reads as TGTGCCATCGGGAGGGACGGAACCACGGATGAGCAGTTCTTC.